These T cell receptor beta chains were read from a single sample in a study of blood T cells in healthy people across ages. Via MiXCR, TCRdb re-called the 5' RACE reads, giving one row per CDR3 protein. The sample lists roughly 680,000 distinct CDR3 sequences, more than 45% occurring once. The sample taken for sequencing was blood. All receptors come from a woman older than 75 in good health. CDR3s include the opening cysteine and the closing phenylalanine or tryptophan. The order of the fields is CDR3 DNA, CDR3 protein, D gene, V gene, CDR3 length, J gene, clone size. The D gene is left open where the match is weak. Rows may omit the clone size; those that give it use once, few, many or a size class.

CDR3 DNA: TGTGCCAGCAGTGCGGAAAGGGAATTGGGCGGTGGCTACACCTTC
CDR3 protein: CASSAERELGGGYTF
D gene: -
V gene: TRBV6-4
CDR3 length: 15
J gene: TRBJ1-2
clone size: -

CDR3 DNA: TGTGCCATCAGTGGCCGCAATGAGCAGTTCTTC
CDR3 protein: CAISGRNEQFF
D gene: -
V gene: TRBV10-3
CDR3 length: 11
J gene: TRBJ2-1
clone size: many

CDR3 DNA: TGTGCCAGCAGTTGGACAGGGAGTAACACTGAAGCTTTCTTT
CDR3 protein: CASSWTGSNTEAFF
D gene: TRBD1
V gene: TRBV12-3/TRBV12-4
CDR3 length: 14
J gene: TRBJ1-1
clone size: -

CDR3 DNA: TGTGCCAGCAGCGCTACAGAGTTTAACTATGGCTACACCTTC
CDR3 protein: CASSATEFNYGYTF
D gene: -
V gene: TRBV9
CDR3 length: 14
J gene: TRBJ1-2
clone size: few

CDR3 DNA: TGTGCCAGCAGTCCTAAGACAGGGACCCTCCACTATGGCTACACCTTC
CDR3 protein: CASSPKTGTLHYGYTF
D gene: TRBD1
V gene: TRBV12-3/TRBV12-4
CDR3 length: 16
J gene: TRBJ1-2
clone size: once

CDR3 DNA: TGTGCCACGACGACAGTAAGCCAAGAGACCCAGTACTTC
CDR3 protein: CATTTVSQETQYF
D gene: -
V gene: TRBV7-2
CDR3 length: 13
J gene: TRBJ2-5
clone size: many

CDR3 DNA: TGTGCCAGCAGTGAGTTCGACAGACGTTACGAGCAGTACTTC
CDR3 protein: CASSEFDRRYEQYF
D gene: -
V gene: TRBV25-1
CDR3 length: 14
J gene: TRBJ2-7
clone size: -

CDR3 DNA: TGTGCCAGGGCCCAGCACCGGAAGGAAAATGAAAAACTGTTTTTT
CDR3 protein: CARAQHRKENEKLFF
D gene: -
V gene: TRBV7-8
CDR3 length: 15
J gene: TRBJ1-4
clone size: -

CDR3 DNA: TGTGCCAGCAGCGCCGAGTCCTACAATGAGCAGTTCTTC
CDR3 protein: CASSAESYNEQFF
D gene: -
V gene: TRBV7-3
CDR3 length: 13
J gene: TRBJ2-1
clone size: many

CDR3 DNA: TGTGCCACCAGCAACGGGATTGAGCAGTTCTTC
CDR3 protein: CATSNGIEQFF
D gene: -
V gene: TRBV15
CDR3 length: 11
J gene: TRBJ2-1
clone size: -

CDR3 DNA: TGTGCCAGCAGCTTATCGTATGAAGGGTACTACTACAATGAGCAGTACTTC
CDR3 protein: CASSLSYEGYYYNEQYF
D gene: -
V gene: TRBV7-8
CDR3 length: 17
J gene: TRBJ2-7
clone size: few

CDR3 DNA: TGTGCCAGCAGTCGACAGGGGTTGTACAATCAGCCCCAGCATTTT
CDR3 protein: CASSRQGLYNQPQHF
D gene: TRBD1
V gene: TRBV2
CDR3 length: 15
J gene: TRBJ1-5
clone size: few

CDR3 DNA: TGTGCCAGCAGTTACTCAGAGACTGGCGCCTCCTACGAGCAGTACTTC
CDR3 protein: CASSYSETGASYEQYF
D gene: -
V gene: TRBV6-5
CDR3 length: 16
J gene: TRBJ2-7
clone size: once